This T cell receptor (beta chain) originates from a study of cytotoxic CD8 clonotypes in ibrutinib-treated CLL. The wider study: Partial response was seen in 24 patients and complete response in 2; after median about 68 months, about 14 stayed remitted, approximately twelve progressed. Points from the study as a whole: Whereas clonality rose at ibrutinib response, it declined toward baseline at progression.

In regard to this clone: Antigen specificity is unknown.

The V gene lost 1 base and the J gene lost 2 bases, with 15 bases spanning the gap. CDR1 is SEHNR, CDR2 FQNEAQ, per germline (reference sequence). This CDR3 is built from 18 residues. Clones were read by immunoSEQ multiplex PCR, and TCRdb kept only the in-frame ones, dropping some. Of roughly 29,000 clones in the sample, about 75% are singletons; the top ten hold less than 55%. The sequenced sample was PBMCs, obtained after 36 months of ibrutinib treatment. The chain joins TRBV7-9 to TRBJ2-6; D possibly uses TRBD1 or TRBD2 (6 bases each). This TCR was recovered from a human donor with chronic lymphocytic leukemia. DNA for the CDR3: TGTGCCAGCAGCTTAGGGACTACAGGGATTCCTGGGGCCAACGTCCTGACTTTC. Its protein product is CASSLGTTGIPGANVLTF.